This passage covers 29 T cell receptor beta chains from one sample sequenced in a study of early T cells in non-severe SARS-CoV-2 infection. From the 5' RACE reads, TCRdb called clonotypes with MiXCR, one entry per CDR3 protein. The repertoire holds 25,000 to 35,000 distinct CDR3 sequences, with 4% to 5% as singletons. The sequenced material came from whole blood. These receptors all stem from an adult who was a healthcare worker with PCR-confirmed SARS-CoV-2 infection or an uninfected control (not recorded which).

This clonotype came up many times. This rearrangement joins TRBV30 to TRBJ2-3; D unclear. This CDR3 comprises 15 residues. V was shortened by 2 bases and J by 5 bases, with 17 bases between the two germline ends. The V gene's germline CDR1 is GTSNPN and CDR2 SVGIG (reference sequence). CDR3 bases: TGTGCCTGGAGTTCTCAGGCTTTAGCCGGAGATACGCAGTATTTT. It yields the protein CAWSSQALAGDTQYF.

At least ten counts were recorded for this clonotype. The chain uses TRBV7-2 and TRBJ2-7; 11 bases are shared with TRBD1. CDR1 and CDR2 (germline): SGHTA, FQGNSA. The length of the CDR3 is 15 residues. V lost 3 bases and J lost 4; bases outside the gene matches: 5. This chain's CDR3 is CASSFGTGGQYEQYF. The CDR3 DNA reads TGTGCCAGCAGCTTCGGGACAGGGGGTCAGTACGAGCAGTACTTC.

This clonotype showed up many times. The chain joins TRBV28 to TRBJ2-5, with 8 bases that match TRBD2. Germline CDR1 and CDR2: MDHEN and SYDVKM. This CDR3 is 15 amino acids long. V lost 4 bases to trimming and J lost 2 bases; unmatched junction nucleotides: 6. In DNA form, the CDR3 reads TGTGCCAGCAGTTCCGGCGGGGGGCGGCAAGAGACCCAGTACTTC. The encoded protein is CASSSGGGRQETQYF.

This chain uses TRBV7-2 with TRBJ2-1; D is undetermined. Between the trimmed V and J ends, which lost 4 bases and 9 bases, there was a span of 13 bases. This CDR3 spans 13 amino acids. The V gene's germline CDR1 is SGHTA and CDR2 FQGNSA. CDR3 in amino acids: CASSSTPSGEQFF. In DNA form, the CDR3 reads TGTGCCAGCAGCTCAACGCCTTCCGGTGAGCAGTTCTTC. Full variable domain (remainder filled in from reference TRBV7-2 and TRBJ2-1): GAGVSQSPSNKVTEKGKDVELRCDPISGHTALYWYRQSLGQGLEFLIYFQGNSAPDKSGLPSDRFSAERTGGSVSTLTIQRTQQEDSAVYLCASSSTPSGEQFFGPGTRLTVL.

This clonotype was recorded many times. The chain carries TRBV29-1 and TRBJ2-7; D is perhaps TRBD1 (6 bases). The germline V and J ends were trimmed by 1 base and 3 bases, with 16 bases remaining between them. In germline, CDR1 is SQVTM, CDR2 ANQGSEA. The CDR3 spans 15 residues. The CDR3 sequence is CSVEVARDTLYEQYF. CDR3 bases: TGCAGCGTTGAAGTTGCCCGGGACACCCTCTACGAGCAGTACTTC.

This clonotype was observed many times. The chain couples TRBV18 to TRBJ2-1, with 7 bases fitting TRBD1. The CDR3 consists of 16 residues. With V trimmed by 6 bases and J by 0 bases, 8 bases remained unmatched. Germline loops: CDR1 KGHSH, CDR2 LQKENI. In DNA form, the CDR3 reads TGTGCCAGCTCCCTACTTTCAGGGGGCTCCTACAATGAGCAGTTCTTC. As protein: CASSLLSGGSYNEQFF. The variable domain in full, completed from reference TRBV18 and TRBJ2-1, reads NAGVMQNPRHLVRRRGQEARLRCSPMKGHSHVYWYRQLPEEGLKFMVYLQKENIIDESGMPKERFSAEFPKEGPSILRIQQVVRGDSAAYFCASSLLSGGSYNEQFFGPGTRLTVL.

There are many counts of this clonotype. The gene calls are TRBV12-3 or TRBV12-4 and TRBJ2-3; D gene ambiguous. The CDR3 sequence is 15 residues long. The germline V and J ends were trimmed by 3 bases and 0 bases, with 10 bases remaining between them. In DNA, the CDR3 is TGTGCCAGCAGTTTGGACCAGATGAGCACAGATACGCAGTATTTT. Translated, it gives CASSLDQMSTDTQYF.

In this sample, this clonotype turned up a few times. The rearrangement links TRBV28 to TRBJ1-5, with D perhaps matching TRBD1 (6 bases). The CDR3 covers 14 residues. Trimming took 2 bases from V and 7 from J, leaving 12 bases between them. In germline, CDR1 is MDHEN, CDR2 SYDVKM. The CDR3 sequence is CASSLQGMGQPQHF. The CDR3 DNA follows: TGTGCCAGCAGTTTACAGGGGATGGGACAGCCCCAGCATTTT.

This clonotype was found many times. V gene TRBV28 combines with J gene TRBJ2-2; TRBD1 might be the D (6 bases). Deletions cut 5 bases from V and 6 bases from J, with 7 bases between. The CDR3 is made up of 12 amino acids. CDR1 is MDHEN, CDR2 SYDVKM, per germline. In DNA form, the CDR3 reads TGTGCCAGCAGTAACAGGGCCGGGGAGCTGTTTTTT. This encodes CASSNRAGELFF.

This clonotype was detected ten times or more. The rearrangement uses TRBV20-1 and TRBJ2-7, with D perhaps assigned TRBD1 or TRBD2 (5 bases each). CDR3 size: 14 residues. V shed 6 bases and J shed 0 bases, with 15 bases lying between them. Germline values: CDR1 DFQATT, CDR2 SNEGSKA (reference sequence). The CDR3 reads CSATRGPSSYEQYF. In DNA form, the CDR3 reads TGCAGTGCAACTAGGGGTCCGAGCTCCTACGAGCAGTACTTC.

In its sample, this clonotype was seen many times. The rearrangement links TRBV12-3 or TRBV12-4 to TRBJ1-2; 8 nucleotides match TRBD1. V shed 6 bases and J 6 bases; nucleotides not matched to a gene: 6. The CDR3 contains 13 residues. CDR3 in amino acids: CASSLTGDDGYTF. The CDR3 bases are TGTGCCAGCAGCCTGACAGGGGACGATGGCTACACCTTC.

This clonotype occurred many times. The V gene is TRBV11-2, the J gene TRBJ2-1, with TRBD2 matching over 12 bases. The CDR3 extends over 18 amino acids. From germline, CDR1 is SGHAT and CDR2 FQNNGV. Unmatched junction bases numbered 9, after V lost 0 bases and J lost 6 bases. The CDR3 reads CASSLDGELAGGLNEQFF. DNA of the CDR3: TGTGCCAGCAGCTTAGATGGGGAACTAGCGGGGGGCCTCAATGAGCAGTTCTTC.

To note about this clonotype: A clone one base away is much larger, so this may be a read error. J is TRBJ2-1 and V is TRBV9, with TRBD2 matching over 7 bases. CDR3 size: 16 residues. Unmatched junction bases numbered 12, after V lost 3 bases and J lost 6 bases. The germline V gene has CDR1 SGDLS and CDR2 YYNGEE. CDR3 sequence reads: CASSAPALAIFNEQFF. The DNA for the CDR3 is TGTGCCAGCAGCGCACCGGCACTAGCGATTTTCAATGAGCAGTTCTTC.

This clonotype has at least ten counts. In nucleotides, the CDR3 is TGCGCCAGCAGCTTAACGGGACAGGGTTCCGGAAACACCATATATTTT. Translated: CASSLTGQGSGNTIYF. The chain uses TRBV5-1 and TRBJ1-3, with TRBD1 identical over 9 bases. This CDR3 region has 16 residues. Trimming removed 2 bases from V and 4 bases from J; junction bases left unmatched: 7. Germline V gene sequence: CDR1 SGHRS, CDR2 YFSETQ.

There are many counts of this clonotype. The chain uses TRBV6-4 and TRBJ2-3; 9 bases are shared with TRBD2. V shed 3 bases, J shed 2 bases, and the junction held 3 bases outside the gene matches. CDR1 is MRHNA and CDR2 is SNTAGT in the germline V gene. The CDR3 has 15 residues. This CDR3 is CASSEGGRDTDTQYF. CDR3 DNA sequence: TGTGCCAGCAGTGAAGGCGGGAGGGACACAGATACGCAGTATTTT.

This clonotype was recorded at least ten times. The chain links TRBV6-5 to TRBJ1-6; no definite D call. The CDR3 is made up of 18 amino acids. Germline CDR1 and CDR2: MNHEY and SVGAGI. V gave up 0 bases and J gave up 2 bases, with 14 bases separating them. In nucleotides, the CDR3 is TGTGCCAGCAGTTACTCGTTGACCGCGTCTACCTATAATTCACCCCTCCACTTT. It translates to CASSYSLTASTYNSPLHF.

The chain combines TRBV28 with TRBJ2-5; D is tentatively TRBD1 or TRBD2 (5 bases each). This CDR3 spans 14 amino acids. Germline V gene data show CDR1 as MDHEN and CDR2 as SYDVKM. With 7 bases removed from V and 5 bases from J, the gap between germline ends came to 17 bases. CDR3 in amino acids: CASTPFWGKETQYF. CDR3 sequence (DNA): TGTGCCAGCACCCCATTTTGGGGGAAGGAGACCCAGTACTTC.

This clonotype was seen ten or more times. The J gene is TRBJ2-2, the V gene TRBV28; 7 nucleotides match TRBD1. Trimming removed 11 bases from V and 2 bases from J; junction bases left unmatched: 8. The CDR3 spans 14 residues. Germline V gene data show CDR1 as MDHEN and CDR2 as SYDVKM. The CDR3 sequence is CACTGTANTGELFF. CDR3 DNA sequence: TGTGCCTGCACCGGGACAGCTAACACCGGGGAGCTGTTTTTT. Drawing the rest from reference TRBV28 and TRBJ2-2, the complete variable domain is DVKVTQSSRYLVKRTGEKVFLECVQDMDHENMFWYRQDPGLGLRLIYFSYDVKMKEKGDIPEGYSVSREKKERFSLILESASTNQTSMYLCACTGTANTGELFFGEGSRLTVL.

Many counts were recorded for this clonotype. This chain connects TRBV9 to TRBJ2-3, with D unclear. V was pared by 1 base and J by 3 bases, with 3 bases between. The CDR3 is 12 amino acids. CDR1 is SGDLS and CDR2 is YYNGEE in the germline V gene. CDR3 sequence (DNA): TGTGCCAGCAGCGTAAGAACAGATACGCAGTATTTT. Protein sequence: CASSVRTDTQYF.

This clonotype was counted many times. The rearrangement joins TRBV2 to TRBJ1-4; possibly TRBD1 for D (5 bases). The V end lost 6 bases, the J end lost 1 base, and 12 bases lay between the germline ends. This CDR3 region has 15 residues. Germline V gene data show CDR1 as SNHLY and CDR2 as FYNNEI. Here the CDR3 reads CASRPDQGTNEKLFF. Written as DNA, the CDR3 is TGTGCCAGCAGACCCGACCAGGGAACTAATGAAAAACTGTTTTTT.

This clonotype was seen only a few times. V and J are TRBV7-2 and TRBJ2-2; the D is unclear. CDR3 length: 13 residues. Germline V gives CDR1 SGHTA, CDR2 FQGNSA. Trimming cost V 6 bases and J 6 bases, with 11 bases left between them. CDR3 loop: CASSFALAGELFF. CDR3 DNA sequence: TGTGCCAGCAGTTTCGCTCTAGCCGGGGAGCTGTTTTTT.

This clonotype was seen ten or more times. The gene calls are TRBV6-4 and TRBJ2-2, with D unresolved. V gave up 3 bases and J gave up 1 base, with 0 bases separating them. The length of the CDR3 is 12 residues. Looked up from germline, CDR1 is MRHNA and CDR2 is SNTAGT. The CDR3 DNA sequence: TGTGCCAGCAGTGAGAACACCGGGGAGCTGTTTTTT. Amino acid sequence: CASSENTGELFF.

Many counts were recorded for this clonotype. This chain connects TRBV11-2 to TRBJ2-3; D is perhaps TRBD2 (6 bases). CDR3 size: 17 residues. V was clipped by 0 bases and J by 2 bases, with 15 bases between them. The germline V gene encodes CDR1 SGHAT and CDR2 FQNNGV. DNA of the CDR3: TGTGCCAGCAGCTTAGATCCTACGGCGGGGCCCACAGATACGCAGTATTTT. Its protein product is CASSLDPTAGPTDTQYF. Using reference TRBV11-2 and TRBJ2-3 for the parts outside the CDR3, the full variable domain is EAGVAQSPRYKIIEKRQSVAFWCNPISGHATLYWYQQILGQGPKLLIQFQNNGVVDDSQLPKDRFSAERLKGVDSTLKIQPAKLEDSAVYLCASSLDPTAGPTDTQYFGPGTRLTVL.

This rearrangement joins TRBV20-1 to TRBJ2-1; a weak D match, TRBD2 (6 bases). This CDR3 region has 14 residues. The germline V gene has CDR1 DFQATT and CDR2 SNEGSKA (reference sequence). Trimming stripped 3 bases from V and 8 bases from J, with 17 bases between. The CDR3 is CSASGGTPNDEQFF. CDR3 DNA: TGCAGTGCTAGCGGGGGAACTCCTAACGATGAGCAGTTCTTC.

This clonotype was counted a few times. The chain joins TRBV7-2 to TRBJ1-4; D might be TRBD1 (5 bases). Looked up from germline, CDR1 is SGHTA and CDR2 is FQGNSA. This CDR3 is built from 15 residues. V lost 2 bases to trimming and J lost 4 bases, with 11 bases between them. This CDR3 is CASSLSGGFNEKLFF. In DNA form, the CDR3 reads TGTGCCAGCAGCTTATCCGGGGGATTTAATGAAAAACTGTTTTTT.

The chain is built from TRBV4-2 and TRBJ2-7; 11 bases match TRBD1. V gave up 4 bases and J gave up 5 bases; unmatched junction bases: 7. CDR1 LGHNA and CDR2 YNFKEQ come from the germline V gene. The CDR3 runs 15 residues. In nucleotides, the CDR3 is TGTGCCAGCAGCCGAGGGACAGGGGGTCCCCACGAGCAGTACTTC. As protein: CASSRGTGGPHEQYF.

This clonotype was detected ten times or more. The chain combines TRBV4-3 with TRBJ1-2, with D maybe TRBD1 (6 bases). Trimming pared 1 base from V and 2 bases from J, leaving 11 bases between. Germline-derived CDR1 and CDR2 are LGHNA and YSLEER. The CDR3 sequence is 15 residues long. CDR3 coding DNA: TGCGCCAGCAGCCAAGGAGTCAGGGGAAACTATGGCTACACCTTC. Residues: CASSQGVRGNYGYTF.

Ten or more counts support this clonotype. The chain recombines TRBV28 with TRBJ2-7; either TRBD1 or TRBD2 may supply D (6 bases each). CDR3 size: 14 residues. Germline V lookup: CDR1 MDHEN, CDR2 SYDVKM. V dropped 3 bases and J dropped 6 bases, with 15 bases sitting between them. The CDR3 region is CASSLLRKGGEQYF. The CDR3 DNA sequence: TGTGCCAGCAGTTTGCTTCGAAAGGGGGGCGAGCAGTACTTC.

In its sample, this clonotype was seen many times. This chain links TRBV10-3 with TRBJ2-7; the D gene is possibly TRBD2 (6 bases). The germline V and J ends were trimmed by 3 bases and 7 bases, with 22 bases remaining between them. The germline V gene encodes CDR1 ENHRY and CDR2 SYGVKD. The CDR3 loop spans 16 amino acids. As DNA, the CDR3 is TGTGCCATCAGTGAAAGAATCAGATCTGGGAGGTGGGAGCAGTACTTC. Translation gives CAISERIRSGRWEQYF.